The 27 T cell receptor beta chains presented below share a single source sample, sequenced in a study of graft-versus-host responses after intestinal transplantation. These receptors' targets are unknown. Repertoires were generated with immunoSEQ multiplex PCR, while TCRdb's copy carries only in-frame clones and drops some. The data contain tens of thousands of clones, 80% to 95% of them singletons. Sample: unstimulated CD8+ T cells sorted from spleen or lymph node cells, taken before intestinal transplant. The receptors shown here come from a human donor who received an intestinal transplant.

This chain joins TRBV11-2 and TRBJ2-1; TRBD2 might be the D (5 bases). Germline V gives CDR1 SGHAT, CDR2 FQNNGV. The V and J ends lost 4 bases and 5 bases respectively, with 12 bases between them. The CDR3 has 14 residues. The CDR3: CASSSLAPHNEQFF. For the CDR3, the DNA is TGTGCCAGCAGCTCTCTAGCCCCCCACAATGAGCAGTTCTTC.

This CDR3 is CASSQAGTGLYEQYF. In DNA form, the CDR3 reads TGTGCCAGCAGCCAAGCCGGGACAGGGTTGTACGAGCAGTACTTC. The chain carries TRBV7-6 and TRBJ2-7, with 9 bases aligning to TRBD1. Germline trimming cut 5 bases from V and 4 bases from J; bases unmatched to any gene: 9. Germline loops: CDR1 SGHVS, CDR2 FNYEAQ. CDR3 length equals 15 residues.

This chain uses TRBV27 with TRBJ1-5, with 11 bases matching TRBD1. The CDR3 covers 17 residues. Per the germline V gene, CDR1 is MNHEY and CDR2 is SMNVEV (reference sequence). J was trimmed by 3 bases and V by 4 bases; bases with no gene match: 8. The CDR3 loop reads CASSYMGTGGYNQPQHF. Here the CDR3 DNA reads TGTGCCAGCAGTTATATGGGGACAGGGGGATACAATCAGCCCCAGCATTTT.

V is TRBV28 and J is TRBJ2-5; tentatively, D is TRBD2 (5 bases). The J call is uncertain, as TRBJ2-7 better fits the DNA end. From germline, CDR1 is MDHEN and CDR2 SYDVKM. The CDR3 is 13 amino acids. CDR3 loop: CASSGLLRYEQYF. DNA for the CDR3: TGTGCCAGCAGTGGACTCCTAAGGTACGAGCAGTACTTC.

This clone was seen a single time. This chain uses TRBV19 with TRBJ1-2, with D unclear. V was trimmed by 1 base and J by 4 bases, leaving 19 bases between them. This CDR3 has 17 residues. The germline V gene has CDR1 LNHDA and CDR2 SQIVND (reference sequence). The CDR3 nucleotides are TGTGCCAGTAGTATAGTCGGTTGGCGGGAGCCCATCTATGGCTACACCTTC. It yields the protein CASSIVGWREPIYGYTF.

The V call is TRBV19, the J call TRBJ2-1; 10 bases are shared with TRBD2. The germline V gene has CDR1 LNHDA and CDR2 SQIVND (reference sequence). This CDR3 has 16 amino acids. Losses at the gene ends were 3 bases for V and 6 bases for J; bases not matched to a gene: 8. The CDR3 DNA follows: TGTGCCAGTAGTATCCTAGCGGGAGCGCTAGCCAATGAGCAGTTCTTC. Translated, it gives CASSILAGALANEQFF. Combining the CDR3 with reference TRBV19 and TRBJ2-1 gives the whole variable domain DGGITQSPKYLFRKEGQNVTLSCEQNLNHDAMYWYRQDPGQGLRLIYYSQIVNDFQKGDIAEGYSVSREKKESFPLTVTSAQKNPTAFYLCASSILAGALANEQFFGPGTRLTVL.

This clone was seen a single time. This sequence joins TRBV19 and TRBJ1-2; TRBD1 agrees at 8 bases. Germline CDR1 reads LNHDA; CDR2 reads SQIVND (reference sequence). The junction had 7 bases not matched to a gene; V was cut back by 3 bases and J by 4 bases. CDR3 length: 15 amino acids. This CDR3 is CASSMGTGPTYGYTF. The CDR3 nucleotides read TGTGCCAGTAGTATGGGGACAGGCCCGACCTATGGCTACACCTTC.

The gene calls are TRBV4-3 and TRBJ1-2; possible D gene TRBD1, 6 bases. The CDR3 runs 17 residues. Per the germline V gene, CDR1 is LGHNA and CDR2 is YSLEER. V lost 0 bases to trimming and J lost 4 bases, with 18 bases between them. The CDR3 region has the DNA TGCGCCAGCAGCCAAGATTCGGTATCAGGGGTGATCTATGGCTACACCTTC. Translating gives CASSQDSVSGVIYGYTF.

The V and J genes are TRBV4-1 and TRBJ2-7, with 8 bases aligning to TRBD2. The V and J ends lost 0 bases and 7 bases, in that order; junction bases with no gene match: 23. The CDR3 is 20 amino acids. Germline-derived CDR1 and CDR2 are MGHRA and YSYEKL. The CDR3 here is CASSQDTKESGRTIYGEQYF. CDR3 nucleotides: TGCGCCAGCAGCCAAGATACGAAAGAAAGCGGGAGAACCATCTACGGAGAGCAGTACTTC.

The chain recombines TRBV10-3 with TRBJ2-5, with 7 positions matching TRBD2. V was pared by 2 bases and J by 4 bases, with 1 base of the junction left unmatched. Germline assignment: CDR1 ENHRY and CDR2 SYGVKD. This CDR3 is 13 amino acids long. The CDR3 DNA is TGTGCCATCAGTGAGACTAGCGCAGAGACCCAGTACTTC. This translates into CAISETSAETQYF.

This chain connects TRBV4-1 to TRBJ2-7, with D uncertain. The CDR3 extends over 14 amino acids. Germline V CDR1 and CDR2: MGHRA, YSYEKL. Trimming cost V 1 base and J 2 bases, with 9 bases left between them. DNA of the CDR3: TGCGCCAGCAGCCAAGCTGTCGCAGCCTACGAGCAGTACTTC. Translation gives CASSQAVAAYEQYF.

The J gene is TRBJ2-1, the V gene TRBV25-1, with D possibly being TRBD1 (5 bases). This CDR3 region has 14 residues. Per the germline V gene, CDR1 is MGHDK and CDR2 is SYGVNS. V lost 0 bases, J lost 5 bases, and 8 bases lay in between. CDR3 nucleotides: TGTGCCAGCAGTGAATACCGGACAAACAATGAGCAGTTCTTC. It encodes CASSEYRTNNEQFF.

As DNA, the CDR3 is TGCGCCAGCAGCCACCGAGTAGCGGGAGTTCTCGAGCAGTACTTC. The encoded protein is CASSHRVAGVLEQYF. The rearrangement links TRBV4-1 to TRBJ2-7; 9 bases align to TRBD2. Germline CDR1 MGHRA, CDR2 YSYEKL. V trimming: 3 bases; J trimming: 6 bases; junction bases outside the gene matches: 9. CDR3 length: 15 amino acids.

This clone was counted only a few times. The rearrangement uses TRBV6-1 and TRBJ1-4; possibly TRBD1 for D (6 bases). V was shortened by 0 bases and J by 5 bases, with 16 bases between the two germline ends. The germline V gene encodes CDR1 MNHNS and CDR2 SASEGT. This CDR3 comprises 17 residues. The CDR3 bases are TGTGCCAGCAGTGAAGCAGGATGGACAGCACTCAATGAAAAACTGTTTTTT. It translates to CASSEAGWTALNEKLFF.

J is TRBJ2-5 and V is TRBV6-1; 7 bases line up with TRBD1. The trim removed 0 bases at V and 3 bases at J, leaving 10 bases unmatched. This CDR3 region has 17 residues. Germline loops: CDR1 MNHNS, CDR2 SASEGT. The CDR3 nucleotides read TGTGCCAGCAGTGAAGCCCACTTCGACAGGGTAGAAGAGACCCAGTACTTC. It codes for CASSEAHFDRVEETQYF.

The rearrangement links TRBV6-4 to TRBJ2-1, with TRBD2 matching 9 bases. CDR1 MRHNA and CDR2 SNTAGT come from the germline V gene. J lost 3 bases, V lost 3 bases, and 3 bases had no gene match. This CDR3 spans 15 amino acids. In nucleotides, the CDR3 is TGTGCCAGCAGTGAGCAGCGGGGGGACTACAATGAGCAGTTCTTC. It codes for CASSEQRGDYNEQFF.

The DNA for the CDR3 is TGTGCCAGCTCACCAGAGGGGGCCGGGGTTGACTATGGCTACACCTTC. The encoded protein is CASSPEGAGVDYGYTF. This sequence joins TRBV18 and TRBJ1-2; 7 bases match TRBD1. The germline gives CDR1 KGHSH, CDR2 LQKENI. The CDR3 is made up of 16 amino acids. Losses at the gene ends were 2 bases for V and 3 bases for J; bases not matched to a gene: 9.

V and J are TRBV27 and TRBJ2-5; 7 bases match TRBD2. The end of the DNA aligns better with TRBJ2-7, so the J call may be wrong. The CDR3 length is 15 residues. Germline V gives CDR1 MNHEY, CDR2 SMNVEV (reference sequence). The DNA for the CDR3 is TGTGCCAGCAGTTTGTCTAGCGGAAGCTCCTACGAGCAGTACTTC. Protein sequence: CASSLSSGSSYEQYF.

The V gene is TRBV9, the J gene TRBJ2-1, with D tentatively TRBD1 (5 bases). Trimming left V 3 bases short and J 0 bases short, with 13 bases between. The germline V gene encodes CDR1 SGDLS and CDR2 YYNGEE. The CDR3 is 16 residues long. CDR3 bases: TGTGCCAGCAGCGCCCTAGGTGACAGCTCCTACAATGAGCAGTTCTTC. It specifies CASSALGDSSYNEQFF.

This chain's CDR3 is CASSPRATGILDYEQYF. The CDR3 nucleotides are TGCGCCAGCAGCCCCAGAGCAACAGGGATACTTGACTACGAGCAGTACTTC. The gene calls are TRBV4-1 and TRBJ2-7, with D tentatively TRBD1 (6 bases). CDR1 and CDR2 from the germline V gene are MGHRA and YSYEKL. The CDR3 consists of 17 residues. Trimming left V 4 bases short and J 3 bases short, with 22 bases between.

The V and J genes are TRBV7-2 and TRBJ2-7; 10 bases align to TRBD2. The V gene end was trimmed by 3 bases and the J gene end by 7 bases; junction bases not matched to a gene: 9. CDR1 and CDR2 (germline): SGHTA, FQGNSA. This CDR3 contains 15 residues. The CDR3 loop reads CASSFWTSGVGEQYF. In DNA form, the CDR3 reads TGTGCCAGCAGCTTTTGGACTAGCGGAGTTGGAGAGCAGTACTTC.

The gene calls are TRBV28 and TRBJ2-3; maybe TRBD2 (5 bases). V lost 4 bases, J lost 0 bases, and 17 bases lay in between. Germline CDR1 MDHEN, CDR2 SYDVKM. This CDR3 has 17 residues. The CDR3 reads CASSSPEDGESTDTQYF. The CDR3 DNA reads as TGTGCCAGCAGTTCCCCCGAGGACGGGGAAAGCACAGATACGCAGTATTTT. Drawing the rest from reference TRBV28 and TRBJ2-3, the complete variable domain is DVKVTQSSRYLVKRTGEKVFLECVQDMDHENMFWYRQDPGLGLRLIYFSYDVKMKEKGDIPEGYSVSREKKERFSLILESASTNQTSMYLCASSSPEDGESTDTQYFGPGTRLTVL.

The chain links TRBV6-1 to TRBJ1-5; TRBD1 matches at 7 bases. V shed 6 bases and J 3 bases; nucleotides not matched to a gene: 5. This CDR3 contains 14 residues. Germline V gene sequence: CDR1 MNHNS, CDR2 SASEGT. The CDR3 nucleotides are TGTGCCAGCAGCCCGGGACAGATCAATCAGCCCCAGCATTTT. Translated: CASSPGQINQPQHF.

The chain has TRBV6-5 and TRBJ2-7; 8 bases fit TRBD1. Trimming at V came to 8 bases and at J to 7 bases, leaving 4 bases not matched to a gene. CDR1 and CDR2 (germline): MNHEY, SVGAGI. The CDR3 sequence is 11 residues long. CDR3 sequence reads: CASGQGSEQYF. As DNA, the CDR3 is TGTGCCAGCGGACAGGGTTCTGAGCAGTACTTC.

The rearrangement links TRBV7-7 to TRBJ2-7, with D hard to call. Germline lookup yields CDR1 SSHAT and CDR2 FNYEAQ (reference sequence). V was clipped by 3 bases and J by 6 bases, with 9 bases between them. This CDR3 region has 12 residues. This CDR3 is CASSFSGTEQYF. The CDR3 region has the DNA TGTGCCAGCAGCTTTTCGGGTACCGAGCAGTACTTC.

V usage is TRBV7-9 and J usage is TRBJ1-1; D not certain. The CDR3 covers 15 residues. The germline CDR1 and CDR2 sequences are SEHNR and FQNEAQ (reference sequence). V was cut by 5 bases and J by 0 bases, with 13 bases left in between. CDR3 nucleotides: TGTGCCAGCAGCCCCGCGAGGGAGATGAACACTGAAGCTTTCTTT. Translating gives CASSPAREMNTEAFF.

The V and J genes are TRBV10-3 and TRBJ2-2, with 7 bases identical to TRBD2. Losses at the gene ends were 2 bases for V and 2 bases for J; bases not matched to a gene: 8. The CDR3 is 17 amino acids. Germline V gives CDR1 ENHRY, CDR2 SYGVKD. The CDR3: CAISEQIGLDNTGELFF. CDR3 DNA: TGTGCCATCAGTGAGCAGATCGGACTAGATAACACCGGGGAGCTGTTTTTT.